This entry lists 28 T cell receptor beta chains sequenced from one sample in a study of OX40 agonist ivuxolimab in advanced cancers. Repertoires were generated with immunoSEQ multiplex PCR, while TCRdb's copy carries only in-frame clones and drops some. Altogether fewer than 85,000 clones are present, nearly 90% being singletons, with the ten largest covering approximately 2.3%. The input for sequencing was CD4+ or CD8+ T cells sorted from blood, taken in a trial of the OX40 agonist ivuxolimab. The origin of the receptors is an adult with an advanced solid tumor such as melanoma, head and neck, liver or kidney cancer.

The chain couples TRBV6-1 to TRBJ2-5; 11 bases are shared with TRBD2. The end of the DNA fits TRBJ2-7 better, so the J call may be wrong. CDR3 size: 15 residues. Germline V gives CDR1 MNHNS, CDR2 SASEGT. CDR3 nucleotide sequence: TGTGCCAGCAGTGAGACCGGGACTAGCGGATACGAGCAGTACTTC. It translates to CASSETGTSGYEQYF.

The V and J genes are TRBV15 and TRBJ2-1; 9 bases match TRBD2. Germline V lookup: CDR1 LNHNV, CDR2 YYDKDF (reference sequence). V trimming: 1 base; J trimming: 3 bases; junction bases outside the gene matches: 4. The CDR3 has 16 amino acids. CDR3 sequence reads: CATSRVAGGLYNEQFF. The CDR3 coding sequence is TGTGCCACCAGCAGAGTGGCGGGAGGGCTCTACAATGAGCAGTTCTTC.

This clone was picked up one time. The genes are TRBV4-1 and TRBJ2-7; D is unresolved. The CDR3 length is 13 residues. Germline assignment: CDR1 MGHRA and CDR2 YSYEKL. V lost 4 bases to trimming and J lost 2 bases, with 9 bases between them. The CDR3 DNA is TGCGCCAGCAGCCGAACTACCCCCTACGAGCAGTACTTC. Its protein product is CASSRTTPYEQYF.

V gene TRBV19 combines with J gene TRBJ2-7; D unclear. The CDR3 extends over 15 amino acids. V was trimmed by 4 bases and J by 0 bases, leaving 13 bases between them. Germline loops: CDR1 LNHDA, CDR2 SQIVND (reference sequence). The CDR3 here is CASSTNPGPSYEQYF. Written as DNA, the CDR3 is TGTGCCAGTAGTACAAACCCTGGGCCCTCCTACGAGCAGTACTTC.

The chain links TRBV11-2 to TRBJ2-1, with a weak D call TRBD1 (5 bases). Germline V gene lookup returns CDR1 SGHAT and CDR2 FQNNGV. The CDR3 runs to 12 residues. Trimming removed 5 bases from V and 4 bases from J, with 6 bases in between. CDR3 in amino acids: CASSNRYNEQFF. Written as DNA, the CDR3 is TGTGCCAGCAGCAACAGGTACAATGAGCAGTTCTTC.

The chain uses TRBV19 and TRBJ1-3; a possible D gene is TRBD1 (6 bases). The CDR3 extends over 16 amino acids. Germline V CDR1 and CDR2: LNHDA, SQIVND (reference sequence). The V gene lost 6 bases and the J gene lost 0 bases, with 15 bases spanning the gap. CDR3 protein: CASRQVWDTSGNTIYF. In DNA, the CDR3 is TGTGCCAGTAGACAGGTGTGGGACACCTCTGGAAACACCATATATTTT.

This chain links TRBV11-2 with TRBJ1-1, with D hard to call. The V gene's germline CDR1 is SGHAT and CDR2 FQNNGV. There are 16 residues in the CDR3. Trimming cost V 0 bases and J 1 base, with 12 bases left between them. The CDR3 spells CASSLDRARGNTEAFF. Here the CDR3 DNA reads TGTGCCAGCAGCTTAGACAGAGCCCGGGGGAACACTGAAGCTTTCTTT.

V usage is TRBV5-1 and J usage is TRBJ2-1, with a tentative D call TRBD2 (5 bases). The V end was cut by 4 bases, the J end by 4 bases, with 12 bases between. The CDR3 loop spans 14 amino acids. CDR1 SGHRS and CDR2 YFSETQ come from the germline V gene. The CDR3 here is CASSPGGGYNEQFF. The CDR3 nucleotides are TGCGCCAGCAGCCCTGGCGGCGGGTACAATGAGCAGTTCTTC. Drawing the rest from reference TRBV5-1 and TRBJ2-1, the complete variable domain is KAGVTQTPRYLIKTRGQQVTLSCSPISGHRSVSWYQQTPGQGLQFLFEYFSETQRNKGNFPGRFSGRQFSNSRSEMNVSTLELGDSALYLCASSPGGGYNEQFFGPGTRLTVL.

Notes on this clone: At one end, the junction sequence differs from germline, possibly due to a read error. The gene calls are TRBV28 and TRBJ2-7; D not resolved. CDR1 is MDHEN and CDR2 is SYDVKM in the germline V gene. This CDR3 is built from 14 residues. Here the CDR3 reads CASSTITHLSQPQF. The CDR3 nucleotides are TGTGCCAGCAGTACTATAACCCATTTATCCCAACCCCAGTTC.

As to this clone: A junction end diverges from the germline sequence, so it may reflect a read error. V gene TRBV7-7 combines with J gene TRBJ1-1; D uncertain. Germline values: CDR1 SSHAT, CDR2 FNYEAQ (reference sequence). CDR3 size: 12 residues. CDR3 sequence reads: CASSLENTEAFF. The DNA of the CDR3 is TGTGCTAGCAGCTTAGAGAACACTGAAGCTTTCTTT. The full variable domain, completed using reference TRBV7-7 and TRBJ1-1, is GAGVSQSPRYKVTKRGQDVTLRCDPISSHATLYWYQQALGQGPEFLTYFNYEAQPDKSGLPSDRFSAERPEGSISTLTIQRTEQRDSAMYRCASSLENTEAFFGQGTRLTVV.

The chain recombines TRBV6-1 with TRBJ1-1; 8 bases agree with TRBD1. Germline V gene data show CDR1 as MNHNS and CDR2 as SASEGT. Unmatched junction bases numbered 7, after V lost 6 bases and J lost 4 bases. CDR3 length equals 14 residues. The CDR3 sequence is CASRGQQGGTEAFF. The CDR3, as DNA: TGTGCCAGCAGGGGGCAACAGGGGGGCACTGAAGCTTTCTTT.

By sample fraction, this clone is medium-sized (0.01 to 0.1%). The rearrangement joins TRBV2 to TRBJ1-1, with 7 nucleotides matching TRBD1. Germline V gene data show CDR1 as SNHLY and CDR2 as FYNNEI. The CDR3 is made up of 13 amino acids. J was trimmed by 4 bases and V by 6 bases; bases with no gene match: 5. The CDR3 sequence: CASRQGRATEAFF. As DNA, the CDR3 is TGTGCCAGCAGACAGGGGAGAGCCACTGAAGCTTTCTTT.

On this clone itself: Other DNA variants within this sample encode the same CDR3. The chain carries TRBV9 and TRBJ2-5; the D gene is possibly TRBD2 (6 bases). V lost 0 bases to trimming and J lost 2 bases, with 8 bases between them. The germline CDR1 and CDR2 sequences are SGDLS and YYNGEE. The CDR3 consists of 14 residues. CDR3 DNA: TGTGCCAGCAGCGTAGGCGGGACTCAAGAGACCCAGTACTTC. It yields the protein CASSVGGTQETQYF.

CDR3 sequence reads: CASSPVGGPEAFF. The CDR3 coding sequence is TGTGCCAGCAGCCCCGTTGGGGGACCTGAAGCTTTCTTT. V gene TRBV4-2 combines with J gene TRBJ1-1; D might be TRBD1 (5 bases). V lost 4 bases and J lost 6, with 12 bases in between. This CDR3 has 13 amino acids. Germline V CDR1 and CDR2: LGHNA, YNFKEQ.

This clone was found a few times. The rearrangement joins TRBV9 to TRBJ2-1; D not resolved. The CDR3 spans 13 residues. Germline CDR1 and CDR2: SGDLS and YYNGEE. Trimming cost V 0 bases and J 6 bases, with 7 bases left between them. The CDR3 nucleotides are TGTGCCAGCAGCGTAGCTACCACCAATGAGCAGTTCTTC. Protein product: CASSVATTNEQFF.

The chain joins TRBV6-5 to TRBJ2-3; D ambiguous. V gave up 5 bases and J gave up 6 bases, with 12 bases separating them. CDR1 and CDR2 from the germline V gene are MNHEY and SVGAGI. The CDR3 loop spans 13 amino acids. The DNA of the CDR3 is TGTGCCAGCAGTCTGGGGAAAAGGGATACGCAGTATTTT. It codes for CASSLGKRDTQYF.

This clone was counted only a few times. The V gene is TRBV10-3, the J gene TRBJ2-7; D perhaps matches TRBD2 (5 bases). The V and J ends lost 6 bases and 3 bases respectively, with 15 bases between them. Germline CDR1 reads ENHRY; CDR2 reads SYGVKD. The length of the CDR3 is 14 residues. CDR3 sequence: CAISRDGAGYEQYF. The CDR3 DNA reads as TGTGCCATCAGCCGAGATGGCGCGGGCTACGAGCAGTACTTC.

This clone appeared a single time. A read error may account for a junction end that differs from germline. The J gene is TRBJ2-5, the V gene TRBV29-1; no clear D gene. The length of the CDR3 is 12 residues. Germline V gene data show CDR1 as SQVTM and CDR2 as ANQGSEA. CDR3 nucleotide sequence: TGCAGCGTTGATATTTTGGCGGCACGGCCCCACTTC. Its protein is CSVDILAARPHF.

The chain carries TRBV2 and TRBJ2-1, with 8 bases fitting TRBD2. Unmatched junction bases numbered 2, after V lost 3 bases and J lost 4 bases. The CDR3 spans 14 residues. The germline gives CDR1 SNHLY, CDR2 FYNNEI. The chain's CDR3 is CASSELAGYNEQFF. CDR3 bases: TGTGCCAGCAGTGAGCTAGCGGGTTACAATGAGCAGTTCTTC. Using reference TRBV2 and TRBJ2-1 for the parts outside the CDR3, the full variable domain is EPEVTQTPSHQVTQMGQEVILRCVPISNHLYFYWYRQILGQKVEFLVSFYNNEISEKSEIFDDQFSVERPDGSNFTLKIRSTKLEDSAMYFCASSELAGYNEQFFGPGTRLTVL.

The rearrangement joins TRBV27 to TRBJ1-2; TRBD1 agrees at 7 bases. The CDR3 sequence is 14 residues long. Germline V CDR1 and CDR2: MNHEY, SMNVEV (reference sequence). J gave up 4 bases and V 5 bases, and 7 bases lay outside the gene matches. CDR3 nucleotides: TGTGCCAGCAGTATCCAGGGGGGCGGCTATGGCTACACCTTC. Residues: CASSIQGGGYGYTF.

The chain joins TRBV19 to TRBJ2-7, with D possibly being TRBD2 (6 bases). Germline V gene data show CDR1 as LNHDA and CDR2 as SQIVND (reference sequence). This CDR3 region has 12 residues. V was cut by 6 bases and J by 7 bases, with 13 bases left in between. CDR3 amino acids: CASRGRKGEQYF. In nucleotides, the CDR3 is TGTGCCAGTAGGGGGAGGAAGGGGGAGCAGTACTTC.

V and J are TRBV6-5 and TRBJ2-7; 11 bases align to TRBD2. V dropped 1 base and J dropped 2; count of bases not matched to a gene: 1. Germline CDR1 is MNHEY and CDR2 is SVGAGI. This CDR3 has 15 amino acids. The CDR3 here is CASSYLLAGAYEQYF. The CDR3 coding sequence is TGTGCCAGCAGTTACTTACTAGCGGGAGCCTACGAGCAGTACTTC.

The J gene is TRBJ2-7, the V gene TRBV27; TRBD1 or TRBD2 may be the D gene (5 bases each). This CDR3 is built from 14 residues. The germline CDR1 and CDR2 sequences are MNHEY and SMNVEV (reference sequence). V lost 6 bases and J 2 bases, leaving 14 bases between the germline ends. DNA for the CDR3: TGTGCCAGCAGCCGCAGGGACGGTACCTACGAGCAGTACTTC. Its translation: CASSRRDGTYEQYF.

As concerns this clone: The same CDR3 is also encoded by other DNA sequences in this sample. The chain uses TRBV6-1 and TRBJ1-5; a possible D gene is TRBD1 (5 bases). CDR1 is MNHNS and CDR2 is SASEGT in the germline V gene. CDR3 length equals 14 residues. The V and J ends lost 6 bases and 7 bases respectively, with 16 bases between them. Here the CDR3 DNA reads TGTGCCAGCAGATTTCAGGGTGAAGGACAGCCCCAGCATTTT. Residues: CASRFQGEGQPQHF.

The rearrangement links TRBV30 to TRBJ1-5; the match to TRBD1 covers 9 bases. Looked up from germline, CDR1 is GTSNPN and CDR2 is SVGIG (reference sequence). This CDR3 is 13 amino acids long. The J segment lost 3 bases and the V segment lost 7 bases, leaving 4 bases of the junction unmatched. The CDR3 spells CASGTGLNQPQHF. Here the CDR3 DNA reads TGTGCCTCGGGGACAGGGCTCAATCAGCCCCAGCATTTT.

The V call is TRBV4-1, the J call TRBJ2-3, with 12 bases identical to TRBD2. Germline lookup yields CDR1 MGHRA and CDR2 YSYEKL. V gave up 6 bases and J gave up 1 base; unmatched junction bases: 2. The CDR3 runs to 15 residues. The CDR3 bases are TGCGCCAGCAGAGGGACTAGCGGGCGCACAGATACGCAGTATTTT. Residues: CASRGTSGRTDTQYF.

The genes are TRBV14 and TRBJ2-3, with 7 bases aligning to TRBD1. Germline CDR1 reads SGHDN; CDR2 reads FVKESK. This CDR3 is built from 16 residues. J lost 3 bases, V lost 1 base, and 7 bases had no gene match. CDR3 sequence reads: CASSQADRATTDTQYF. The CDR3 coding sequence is TGTGCCAGCAGCCAAGCCGACAGGGCTACGACAGATACGCAGTATTTT.

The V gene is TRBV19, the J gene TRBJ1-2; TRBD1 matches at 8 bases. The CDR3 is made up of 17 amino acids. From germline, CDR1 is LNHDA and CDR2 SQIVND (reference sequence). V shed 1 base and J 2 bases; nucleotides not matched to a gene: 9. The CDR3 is CASSIVRDRPHNYGYTF. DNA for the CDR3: TGTGCCAGTAGTATAGTTCGGGACAGGCCACACAACTATGGCTACACCTTC.